The clone carrying this T cell receptor (beta chain) was recorded many times. The antigen remains unidentified. The sample comes from a study of prognosis after radiotherapy for stage I lung cancer. Turning to the study itself: Stage I lung tumors that were newly diagnosed and primary were found in approximately 15 patients, while about five patients had oligometastatic NSCLC after surgical resection of the primary tumor.

The CDR3 length is 16 residues. Trimming stripped 4 bases from V and 5 bases from J, with 22 bases between. Germline V gene sequence: CDR1 SGHNT, CDR2 YYREEE (reference sequence). Multiplex PCR, run in two rounds, amplified TCR beta CDR3 from genomic DNA. The authors ran first-round PCR with primers specific to each TRBV and TRBJ gene. One entry per CDR3 protein results from TCRdb running MiXCR on the multiplex PCR reads. The table lists 10,000 to 15,000 distinct CDR3 sequences, roughly 40% of them singletons. Study-wide results and caveats: A difference in TRBV and TRBJ gene usage was reportedly seen between patients with and without metastases. Tumor-specific reactivity of the expanded TCR clones remained undetermined. Counted unique TCR clones declined after stereotactic body radiation therapy (median approximately 9,600 versus 7,200).

The sequence was obtained from a donor over 45 with non-small cell lung cancer. The specimen comprised PBMCs, sampled before or after stereotactic body radiation therapy (not recorded which). The chain recombines TRBV5-4 with TRBJ2-7; tentative D call: TRBD2 (6 bases). The DNA for the CDR3 is TGTGCCAGCAGCCTCGGACTCATGGAGGGAACCGACGAGCAGTACTTC. This translates into CASSLGLMEGTDEQYF.